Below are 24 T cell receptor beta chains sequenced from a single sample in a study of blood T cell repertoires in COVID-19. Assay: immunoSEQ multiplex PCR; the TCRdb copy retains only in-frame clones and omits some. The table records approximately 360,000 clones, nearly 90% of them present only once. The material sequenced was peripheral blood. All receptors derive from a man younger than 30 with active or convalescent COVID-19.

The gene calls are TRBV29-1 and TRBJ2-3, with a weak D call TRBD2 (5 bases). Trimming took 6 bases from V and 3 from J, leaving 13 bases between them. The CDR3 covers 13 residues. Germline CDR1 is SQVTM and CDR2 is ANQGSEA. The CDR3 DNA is TGCAGCGTGGGTTCTGGGAGAACAGATACGCAGTATTTT. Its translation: CSVGSGRTDTQYF.

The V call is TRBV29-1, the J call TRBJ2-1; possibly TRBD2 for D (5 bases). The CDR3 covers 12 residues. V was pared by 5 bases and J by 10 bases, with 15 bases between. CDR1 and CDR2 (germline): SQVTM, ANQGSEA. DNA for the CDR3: TGCAGCGTTTTGGCAACTAGTAACGAGCAGTTCTTC. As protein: CSVLATSNEQFF.

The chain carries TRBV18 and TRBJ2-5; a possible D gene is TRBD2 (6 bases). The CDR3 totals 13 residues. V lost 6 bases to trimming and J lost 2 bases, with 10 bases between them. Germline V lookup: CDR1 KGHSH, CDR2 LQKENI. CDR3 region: CASSEGLQETQYF. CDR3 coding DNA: TGTGCCAGCTCCGAAGGACTACAAGAGACCCAGTACTTC.

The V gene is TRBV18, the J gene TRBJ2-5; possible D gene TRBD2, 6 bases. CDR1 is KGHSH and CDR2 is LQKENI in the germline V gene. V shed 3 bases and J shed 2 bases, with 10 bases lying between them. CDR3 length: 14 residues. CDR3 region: CASSPSGVQETQYF. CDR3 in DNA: TGTGCCAGCTCACCTAGCGGCGTACAAGAGACCCAGTACTTC.

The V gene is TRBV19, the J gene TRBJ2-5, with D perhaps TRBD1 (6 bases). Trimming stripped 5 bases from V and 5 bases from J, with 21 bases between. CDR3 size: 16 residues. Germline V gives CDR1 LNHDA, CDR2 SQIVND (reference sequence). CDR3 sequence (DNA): TGTGCCAGTAGTCCTGGTGCCAGGGGTACGAGGGAGACCCAGTACTTC. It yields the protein CASSPGARGTRETQYF.

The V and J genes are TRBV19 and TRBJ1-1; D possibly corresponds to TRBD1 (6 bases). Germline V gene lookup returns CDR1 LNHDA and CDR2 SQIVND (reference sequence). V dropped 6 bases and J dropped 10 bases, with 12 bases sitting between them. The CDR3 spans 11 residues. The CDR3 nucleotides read TGTGCCAGTAGCTCAGGGGTCGTAGCTTTCTTT. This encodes CASSSGVVAFF.

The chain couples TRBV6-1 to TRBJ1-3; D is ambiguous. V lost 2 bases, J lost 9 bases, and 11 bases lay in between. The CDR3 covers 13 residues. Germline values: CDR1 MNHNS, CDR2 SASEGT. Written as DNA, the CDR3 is TGTGCCAGCAGTGAAAAGGCGTCGGGCACCATATATTTT. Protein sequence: CASSEKASGTIYF.

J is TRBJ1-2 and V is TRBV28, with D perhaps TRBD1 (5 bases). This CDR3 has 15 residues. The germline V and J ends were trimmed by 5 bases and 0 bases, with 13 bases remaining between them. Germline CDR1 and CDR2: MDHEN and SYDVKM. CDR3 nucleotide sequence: TGTGCCAGCAGTCCGCAGGGAGGGCCTAACTATGGCTACACCTTC. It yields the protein CASSPQGGPNYGYTF.

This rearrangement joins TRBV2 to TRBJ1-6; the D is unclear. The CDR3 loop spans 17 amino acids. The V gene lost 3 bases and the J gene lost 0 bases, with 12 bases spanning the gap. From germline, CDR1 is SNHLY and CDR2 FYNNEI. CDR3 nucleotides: TGTGCCAGCAGTGAGTCTCAGGCAAGCTCCTATAATTCACCCCTCCACTTT. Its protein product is CASSESQASSYNSPLHF. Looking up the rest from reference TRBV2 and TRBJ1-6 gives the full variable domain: EPEVTQTPSHQVTQMGQEVILRCVPISNHLYFYWYRQILGQKVEFLVSFYNNEISEKSEIFDDQFSVERPDGSNFTLKIRSTKLEDSAMYFCASSESQASSYNSPLHFGNGTRLTVT.

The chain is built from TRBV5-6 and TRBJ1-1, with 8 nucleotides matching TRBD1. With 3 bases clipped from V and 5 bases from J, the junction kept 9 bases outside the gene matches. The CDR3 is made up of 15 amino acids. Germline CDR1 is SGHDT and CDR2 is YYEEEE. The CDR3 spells CASSYPGGTRTEAFF. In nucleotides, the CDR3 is TGTGCCAGCAGCTACCCAGGGGGCACAAGGACTGAAGCTTTCTTT.

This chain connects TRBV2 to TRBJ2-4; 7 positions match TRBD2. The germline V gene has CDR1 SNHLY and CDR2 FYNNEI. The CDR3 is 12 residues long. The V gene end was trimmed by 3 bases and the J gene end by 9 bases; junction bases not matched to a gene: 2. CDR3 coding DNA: TGTGCCAGCAGTGAGTCGGGGGGCATTCAGTACTTC. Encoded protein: CASSESGGIQYF.

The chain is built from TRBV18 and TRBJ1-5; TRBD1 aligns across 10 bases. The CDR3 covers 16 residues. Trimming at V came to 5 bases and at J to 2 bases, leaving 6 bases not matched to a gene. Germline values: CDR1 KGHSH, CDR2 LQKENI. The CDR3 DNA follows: TGTGCCAGCTCAACGACAGGGGGCTGGGGCAATCAGCCCCAGCATTTT. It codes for CASSTTGGWGNQPQHF.

The CDR3 nucleotides are TGTGCCAGCAGTACTACCACCGGGGAGCTGTTTTTT. Its translation: CASSTTTGELFF. V usage is TRBV2 and J usage is TRBJ2-2; D not resolved. With 5 bases removed from V and 4 bases from J, the gap between germline ends came to 5 bases. CDR3 length: 12 residues. Germline loops: CDR1 SNHLY, CDR2 FYNNEI.

The CDR3 spells CASSEALQGLNSPLHF. CDR3 DNA: TGTGCCAGCAGTGAAGCGCTTCAGGGGCTGAATTCACCCCTCCACTTT. The chain combines TRBV2 with TRBJ1-6; D might be TRBD1 (6 bases). Trimming took off 0 bases at V and 7 bases at J, with 13 bases between the two ends. Germline assignment: CDR1 SNHLY and CDR2 FYNNEI. The CDR3 is 16 amino acids.

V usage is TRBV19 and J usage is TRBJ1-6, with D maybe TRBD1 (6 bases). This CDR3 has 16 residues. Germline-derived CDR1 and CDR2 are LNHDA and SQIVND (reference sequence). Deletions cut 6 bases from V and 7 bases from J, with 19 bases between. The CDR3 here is CASRDALQGENSPLHF. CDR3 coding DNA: TGTGCCAGTAGGGACGCTCTACAGGGCGAAAATTCACCCCTCCACTTT.

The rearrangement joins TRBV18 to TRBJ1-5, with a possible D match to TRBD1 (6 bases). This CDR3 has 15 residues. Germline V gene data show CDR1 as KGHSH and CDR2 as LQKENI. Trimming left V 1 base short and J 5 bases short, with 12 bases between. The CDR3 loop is CASSPRQGSDQPQHF. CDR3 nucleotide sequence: TGTGCCAGCTCACCACGCCAGGGGTCTGATCAGCCCCAGCATTTT.

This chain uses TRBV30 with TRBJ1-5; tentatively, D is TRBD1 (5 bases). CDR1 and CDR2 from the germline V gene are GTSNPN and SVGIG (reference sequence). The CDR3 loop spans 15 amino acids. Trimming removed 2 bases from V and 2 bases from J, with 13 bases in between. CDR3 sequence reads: CAWSRPGEGNQPQHF. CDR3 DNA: TGTGCCTGGAGTCGGCCGGGGGAGGGCAATCAGCCCCAGCATTTT.

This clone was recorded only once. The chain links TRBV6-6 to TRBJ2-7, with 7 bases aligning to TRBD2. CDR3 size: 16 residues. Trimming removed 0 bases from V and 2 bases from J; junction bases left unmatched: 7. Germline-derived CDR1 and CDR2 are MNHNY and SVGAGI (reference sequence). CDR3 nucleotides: TGTGCCAGCAGTTACTCGGTGAGCGGGAAGACCTACGAGCAGTACTTC. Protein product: CASSYSVSGKTYEQYF.

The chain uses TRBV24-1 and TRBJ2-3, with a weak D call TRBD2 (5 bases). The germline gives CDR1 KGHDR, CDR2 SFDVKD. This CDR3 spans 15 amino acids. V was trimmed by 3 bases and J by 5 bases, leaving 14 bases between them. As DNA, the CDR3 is TGTGCCACCAGTGATACAACTAGATATGGAGATACGCAGTATTTT. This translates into CATSDTTRYGDTQYF.

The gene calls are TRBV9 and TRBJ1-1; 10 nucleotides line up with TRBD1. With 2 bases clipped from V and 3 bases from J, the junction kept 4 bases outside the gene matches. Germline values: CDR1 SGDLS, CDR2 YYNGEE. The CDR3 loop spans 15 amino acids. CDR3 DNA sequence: TGTGCCAGCAGCGTGGGGGACAGGGGTTACACTGAAGCTTTCTTT. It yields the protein CASSVGDRGYTEAFF.

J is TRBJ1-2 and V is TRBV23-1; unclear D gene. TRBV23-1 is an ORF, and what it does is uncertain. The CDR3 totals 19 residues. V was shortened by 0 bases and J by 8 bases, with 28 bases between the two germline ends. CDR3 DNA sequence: TGCGCCAGCAGTCAATCTCCCGCCCCTCCTAGGATCGGAAGAAGGGGCTACACCTTC. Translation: CASSQSPAPPRIGRRGYTF.

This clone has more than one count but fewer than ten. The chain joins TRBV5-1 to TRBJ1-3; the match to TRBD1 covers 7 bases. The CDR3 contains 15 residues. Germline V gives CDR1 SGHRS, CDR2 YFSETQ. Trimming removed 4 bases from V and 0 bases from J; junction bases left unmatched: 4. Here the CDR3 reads CASSKGQISGNTIYF. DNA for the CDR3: TGCGCCAGCAGCAAGGGACAGATCTCTGGAAACACCATATATTTT.

CDR3 nucleotides: TGTGCCACCAGCAGAGATCGCAGGGGTCATGAAAAACTGTTTTTT. Residues: CATSRDRRGHEKLFF. V gene TRBV15 combines with J gene TRBJ1-4; D possibly corresponds to TRBD1 (6 bases). The germline V and J ends were trimmed by 0 bases and 6 bases, with 11 bases remaining between them. The CDR3 loop spans 15 amino acids. Germline CDR1 and CDR2: LNHNV and YYDKDF (reference sequence).

CDR3 residues: CASRGALGGNQPQHF. In DNA form, the CDR3 reads TGTGCCAGCAGGGGAGCCTTGGGGGGTAATCAGCCCCAGCATTTT. The rearrangement joins TRBV27 to TRBJ1-5; possibly TRBD1 for D (5 bases). Germline V gene sequence: CDR1 MNHEY, CDR2 SMNVEV (reference sequence). V lost 6 bases to trimming and J lost 4 bases, with 16 bases between them. The CDR3 has 15 amino acids.